Below are 3 T cell receptor beta chains sequenced from a single sample in a study of blood T cell repertoires in COVID-19. Clones were read by immunoSEQ multiplex PCR, and TCRdb kept only the in-frame ones, dropping some. In the table there are about 210,000 clones, 70% to 90% of which are singletons. The sample comprised peripheral blood. All receptors come from a woman in her 70s with COVID-19, enrolled during active disease.

About this clone itself: The identical CDR3 is also encoded by other nucleotide sequences in the sample. The chain links TRBV5-1 to TRBJ1-1; 8 nucleotides align to TRBD1. The CDR3 spans 15 residues. Germline V gives CDR1 SGHRS, CDR2 YFSETQ. V lost 3 bases, J lost 0 bases, and 4 bases stayed unmatched. CDR3 region: CASSSRTGMNTEAFF. The DNA of the CDR3 is TGCGCCAGCAGCTCTCGGACAGGGATGAACACTGAAGCTTTCTTT.

J is TRBJ2-5 and V is TRBV29-1; TRBD2 might be the D (5 bases). The V gene lost 1 base and the J gene lost 2 bases, with 8 bases spanning the gap. CDR1 is SQVTM and CDR2 is ANQGSEA in the germline V gene. This CDR3 spans 13 amino acids. CDR3 sequence reads: CSVEGTGQETQYF. CDR3 nucleotide sequence: TGCAGCGTTGAAGGGACGGGGCAAGAGACCCAGTACTTC.

The chain is built from TRBV18 and TRBJ2-5, with D possibly being TRBD1 (6 bases). The CDR3 length is 14 residues. Trimming took 6 bases from V and 2 from J, leaving 13 bases between them. Germline V gene sequence: CDR1 KGHSH, CDR2 LQKENI. As DNA, the CDR3 is TGTGCCAGCTCCCAAACGACAGGTCAAGAGACCCAGTACTTC. This codes for CASSQTTGQETQYF.